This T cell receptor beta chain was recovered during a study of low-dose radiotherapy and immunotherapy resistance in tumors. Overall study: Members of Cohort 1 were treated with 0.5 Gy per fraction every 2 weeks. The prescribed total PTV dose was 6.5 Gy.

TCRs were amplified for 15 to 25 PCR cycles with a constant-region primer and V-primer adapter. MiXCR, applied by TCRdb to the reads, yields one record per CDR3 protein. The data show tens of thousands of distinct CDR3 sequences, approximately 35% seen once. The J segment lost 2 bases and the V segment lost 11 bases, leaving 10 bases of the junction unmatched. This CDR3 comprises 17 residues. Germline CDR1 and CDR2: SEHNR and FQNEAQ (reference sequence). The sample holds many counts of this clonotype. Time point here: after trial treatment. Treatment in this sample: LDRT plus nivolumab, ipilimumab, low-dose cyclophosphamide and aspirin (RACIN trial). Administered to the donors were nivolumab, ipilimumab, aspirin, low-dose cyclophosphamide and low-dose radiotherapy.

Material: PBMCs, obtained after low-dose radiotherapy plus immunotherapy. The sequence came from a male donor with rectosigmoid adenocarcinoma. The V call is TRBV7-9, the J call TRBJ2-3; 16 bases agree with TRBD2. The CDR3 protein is CACSGTSGRAPTDTQYF. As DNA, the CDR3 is TGTGCCTGTTCCGGGACTAGCGGGAGGGCCCCCACAGATACGCAGTATTTT.